Sequencing of this T cell receptor beta chain was carried out in a study of human T cells and chemical hapten exposure. TCRdb reanalysed the RACE reads using MiXCR and keeps one entry per CDR3 protein. Of around 350,000 distinct CDR3 sequences in the sample, 5.5% were seen once. Notes on this clonotype: This may be a read error, as it is one base from a much larger clone.

The CDR3 runs 14 residues. Per the germline V gene, CDR1 is LGHNA and CDR2 is YNFKEQ. The time point: pre-sensitization, week 0. Treatment meaning: therapeutic diphenylcyclopropenone sensitization with weekly scalp DPC. The receptor was derived from a woman younger than 30 with alopecia areata. Some clones in this sample may be carry-over from other donors' samples. This chain uses TRBV4-2 with TRBJ1-6; D unresolved. The starting material was whole blood, obtained in connection with sensitization to the hapten diphenylcyclopropenone (DPC). CDR3 DNA sequence: TGTGTCAGCAGCCCCTATGGACGGAATTCACCCCTCCACTTT. It specifies CVSSPYGRNSPLHF.